This TCR beta chain was observed in a study of control samples from healthy donors and cancer patients. TCRdb's table, derived via immunoSEQ multiplex PCR, lists solely in-frame clones and lacks some. The sample has 120,000 to 150,000 clones, around 90% seen once; the top ten hold about 3%. The CDR3 spans 15 residues. After removal of 7 bases from V and 8 bases from J, the junction contained 10 bases not matched to a gene. Germline values: CDR1 MNHEY, CDR2 SVGAGI. What was sequenced was blood. The TCR sequence derives from a man in his thirties or forties in good health. The V and J genes are TRBV6-5 and TRBJ2-1; 11 positions match TRBD2. The CDR3 DNA reads as TGTGCCAGCACGGCTAGCGGGGGGCCAATAGATGAGCAGTTCTTC. Its translation is CASTASGGPIDEQFF.